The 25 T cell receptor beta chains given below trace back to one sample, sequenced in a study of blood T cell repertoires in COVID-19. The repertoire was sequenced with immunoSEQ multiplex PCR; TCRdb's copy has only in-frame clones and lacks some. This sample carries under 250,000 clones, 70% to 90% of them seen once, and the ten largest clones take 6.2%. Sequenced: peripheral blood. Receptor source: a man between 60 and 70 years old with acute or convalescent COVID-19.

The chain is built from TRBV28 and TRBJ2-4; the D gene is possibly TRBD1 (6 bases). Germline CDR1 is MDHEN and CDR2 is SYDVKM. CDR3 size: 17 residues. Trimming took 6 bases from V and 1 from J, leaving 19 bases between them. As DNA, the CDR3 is TGTGCCAGCAGAGGGGGTTTTGGAGGTGCGGCCAAAAACATTCAGTACTTC. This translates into CASRGGFGGAAKNIQYF. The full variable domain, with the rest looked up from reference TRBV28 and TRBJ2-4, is DVKVTQSSRYLVKRTGEKVFLECVQDMDHENMFWYRQDPGLGLRLIYFSYDVKMKEKGDIPEGYSVSREKKERFSLILESASTNQTSMYLCASRGGFGGAAKNIQYFGAGTRLSVL.

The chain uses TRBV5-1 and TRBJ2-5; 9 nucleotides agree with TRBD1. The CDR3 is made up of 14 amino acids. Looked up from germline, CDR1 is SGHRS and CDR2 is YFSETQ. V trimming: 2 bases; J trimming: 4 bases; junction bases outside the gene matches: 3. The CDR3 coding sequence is TGCGCCAGCAGCTTCGGGACAGGGCGAGAGACCCAGTACTTC. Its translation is CASSFGTGRETQYF.

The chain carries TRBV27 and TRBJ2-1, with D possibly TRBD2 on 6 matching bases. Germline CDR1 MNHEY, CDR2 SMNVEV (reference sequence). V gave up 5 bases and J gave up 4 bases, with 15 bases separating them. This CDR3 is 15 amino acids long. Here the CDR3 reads CASSPRGTDYNEQFF. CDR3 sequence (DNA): TGTGCCAGCAGTCCTCGGGGGACGGATTACAATGAGCAGTTCTTC.

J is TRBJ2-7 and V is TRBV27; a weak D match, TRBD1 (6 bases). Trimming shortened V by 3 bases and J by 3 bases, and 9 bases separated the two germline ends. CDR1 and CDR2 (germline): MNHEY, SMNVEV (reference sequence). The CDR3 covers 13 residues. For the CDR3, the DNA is TGTGCCAGCAGTTTTCAACAGGGCTACGAGCAGTACTTC. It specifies CASSFQQGYEQYF.

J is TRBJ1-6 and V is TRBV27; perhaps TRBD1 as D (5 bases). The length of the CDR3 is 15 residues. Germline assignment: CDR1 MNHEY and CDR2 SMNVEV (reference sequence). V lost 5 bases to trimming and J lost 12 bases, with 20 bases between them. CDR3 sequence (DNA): TGTGCCAGCAGTCGCCAACAGGTTGGGGATGGACCCCTCCACTTT. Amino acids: CASSRQQVGDGPLHF.

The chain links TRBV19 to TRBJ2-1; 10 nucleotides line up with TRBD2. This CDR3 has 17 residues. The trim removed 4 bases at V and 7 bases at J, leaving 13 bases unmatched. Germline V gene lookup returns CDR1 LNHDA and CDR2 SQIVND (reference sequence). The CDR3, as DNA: TGTGCCAGTAGTACGGAGTGGATAGCGGGAGGAGGGAATGAGCAGTTCTTC. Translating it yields CASSTEWIAGGGNEQFF.

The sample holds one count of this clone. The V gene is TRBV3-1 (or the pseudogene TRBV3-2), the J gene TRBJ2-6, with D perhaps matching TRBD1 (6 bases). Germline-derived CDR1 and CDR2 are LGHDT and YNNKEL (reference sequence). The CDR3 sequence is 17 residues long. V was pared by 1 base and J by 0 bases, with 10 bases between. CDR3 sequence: CASSQADSSSGANVLTF. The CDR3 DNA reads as TGTGCCAGCAGCCAAGCGGACAGCAGCTCTGGGGCCAACGTCCTGACTTTC.

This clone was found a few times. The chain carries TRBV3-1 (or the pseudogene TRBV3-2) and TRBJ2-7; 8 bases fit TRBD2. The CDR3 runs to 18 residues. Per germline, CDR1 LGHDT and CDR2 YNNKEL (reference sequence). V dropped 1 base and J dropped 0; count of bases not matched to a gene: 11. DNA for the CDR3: TGTGCCAGCAGCCAAGCCTTACAATCTAGCGGGTCCTCCTACGAGCAGTACTTC. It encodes CASSQALQSSGSSYEQYF.

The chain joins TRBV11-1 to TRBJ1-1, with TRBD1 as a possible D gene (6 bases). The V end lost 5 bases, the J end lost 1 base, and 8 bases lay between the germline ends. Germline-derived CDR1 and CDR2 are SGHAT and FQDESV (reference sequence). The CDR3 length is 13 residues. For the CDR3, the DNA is TGTGCCAGCAGCCTGACAGGGAACACTGAAGCTTTCTTT. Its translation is CASSLTGNTEAFF.

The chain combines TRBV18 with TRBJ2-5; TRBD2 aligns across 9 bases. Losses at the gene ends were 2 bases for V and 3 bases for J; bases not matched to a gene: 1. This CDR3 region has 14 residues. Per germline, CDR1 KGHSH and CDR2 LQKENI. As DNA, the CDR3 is TGTGCCAGCTCACCAAGCGGGGGGAAAGAGACCCAGTACTTC. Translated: CASSPSGGKETQYF.

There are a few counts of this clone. The CDR3, as DNA: TGTGCCAGCAGCCTAAACTTCGCGGGCACTGAAGCTTTCTTT. It codes for CASSLNFAGTEAFF. The chain employs TRBV14 and TRBJ1-1; no clear D gene. V shed 4 bases and J shed 4 bases, with 13 bases lying between them. CDR3 length: 14 residues. Germline CDR1 and CDR2: SGHDN and FVKESK.

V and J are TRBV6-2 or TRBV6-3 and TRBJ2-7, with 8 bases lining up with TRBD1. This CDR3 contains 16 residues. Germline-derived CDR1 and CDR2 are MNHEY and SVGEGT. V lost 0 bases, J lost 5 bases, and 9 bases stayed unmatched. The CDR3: CASSYSTETGEHEQYF. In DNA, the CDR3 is TGTGCCAGCAGTTACTCGACTGAGACAGGGGAACACGAGCAGTACTTC.

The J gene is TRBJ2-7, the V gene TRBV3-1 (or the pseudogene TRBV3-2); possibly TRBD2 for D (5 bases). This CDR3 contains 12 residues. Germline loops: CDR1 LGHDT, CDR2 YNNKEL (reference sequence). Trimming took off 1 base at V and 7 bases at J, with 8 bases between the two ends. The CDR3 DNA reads TGTGCCAGCAGCCAAGCACGAGGGGAGCAGTACTTC. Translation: CASSQARGEQYF.

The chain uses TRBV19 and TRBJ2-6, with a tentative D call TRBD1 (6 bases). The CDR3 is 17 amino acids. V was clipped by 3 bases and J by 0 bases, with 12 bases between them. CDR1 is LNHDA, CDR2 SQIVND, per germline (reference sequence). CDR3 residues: CASSIPGAYSGANVLTF. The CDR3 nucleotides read TGTGCCAGTAGTATCCCAGGGGCCTACTCTGGGGCCAACGTCCTGACTTTC.

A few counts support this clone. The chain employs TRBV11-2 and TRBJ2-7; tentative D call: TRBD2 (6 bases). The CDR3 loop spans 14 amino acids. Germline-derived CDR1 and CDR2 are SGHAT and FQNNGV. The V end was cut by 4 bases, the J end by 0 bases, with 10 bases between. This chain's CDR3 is CASSSTGLSYEQYF. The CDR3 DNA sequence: TGTGCCAGCAGCTCCACGGGACTCTCCTACGAGCAGTACTTC.

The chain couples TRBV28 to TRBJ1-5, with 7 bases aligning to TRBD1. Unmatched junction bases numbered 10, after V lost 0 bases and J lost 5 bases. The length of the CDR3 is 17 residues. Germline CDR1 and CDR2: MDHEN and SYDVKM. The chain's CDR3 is CASSLWQGQQPHQPQHF. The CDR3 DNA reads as TGTGCCAGCAGTTTATGGCAGGGACAGCAACCCCATCAGCCCCAGCATTTT.

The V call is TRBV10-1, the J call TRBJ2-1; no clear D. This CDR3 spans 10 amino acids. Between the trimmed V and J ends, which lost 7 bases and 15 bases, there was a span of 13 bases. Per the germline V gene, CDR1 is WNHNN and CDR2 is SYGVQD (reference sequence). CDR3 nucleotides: TGCGCCAGCACCCCAGGCGAGTTGTTCTTC. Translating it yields CASTPGELFF.

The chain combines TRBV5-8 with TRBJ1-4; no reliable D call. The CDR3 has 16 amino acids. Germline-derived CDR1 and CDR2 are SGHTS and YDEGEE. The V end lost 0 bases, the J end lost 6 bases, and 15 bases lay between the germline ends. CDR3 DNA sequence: TGTGCCAGCAGCTTGGCCCGGAGTCGCCCGGATGAAAAACTGTTTTTT. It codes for CASSLARSRPDEKLFF.

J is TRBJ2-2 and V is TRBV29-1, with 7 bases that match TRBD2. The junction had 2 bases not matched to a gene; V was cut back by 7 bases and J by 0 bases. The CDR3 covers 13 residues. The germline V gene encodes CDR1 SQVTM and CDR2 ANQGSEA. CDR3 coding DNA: TGCAGCGCTAGCGGTTCGAACACCGGGGAGCTGTTTTTT. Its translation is CSASGSNTGELFF.

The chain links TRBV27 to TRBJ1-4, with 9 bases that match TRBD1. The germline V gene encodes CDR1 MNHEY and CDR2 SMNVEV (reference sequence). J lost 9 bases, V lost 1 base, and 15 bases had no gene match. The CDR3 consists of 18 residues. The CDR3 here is CASSLYVDTGGALQKLFF. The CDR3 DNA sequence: TGTGCCAGCAGTTTATATGTCGACACAGGGGGCGCTTTACAAAAACTGTTTTTT.

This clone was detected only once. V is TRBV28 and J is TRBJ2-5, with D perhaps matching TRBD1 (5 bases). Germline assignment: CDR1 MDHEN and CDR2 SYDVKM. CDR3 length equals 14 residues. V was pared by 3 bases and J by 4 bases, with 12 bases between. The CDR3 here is CASSFNRRLETQYF. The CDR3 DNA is TGTGCCAGCAGTTTCAACAGGAGACTAGAGACCCAGTACTTC.

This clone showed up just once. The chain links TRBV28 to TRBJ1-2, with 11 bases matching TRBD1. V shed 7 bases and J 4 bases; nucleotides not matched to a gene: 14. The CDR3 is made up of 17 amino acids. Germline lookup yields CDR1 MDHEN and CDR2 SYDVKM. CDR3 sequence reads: CASTKPGRTGGTYGYTF. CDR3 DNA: TGTGCCAGCACCAAACCCGGCCGGACAGGGGGCACCTATGGCTACACCTTC.

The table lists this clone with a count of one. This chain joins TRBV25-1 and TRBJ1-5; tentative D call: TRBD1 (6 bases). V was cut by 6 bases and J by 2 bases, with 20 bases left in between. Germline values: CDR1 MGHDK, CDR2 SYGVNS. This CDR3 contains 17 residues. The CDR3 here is CASSPRGGVEGNQPQHF. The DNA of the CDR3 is TGTGCCAGCAGCCCCCGAGGGGGGGTAGAGGGCAATCAGCCCCAGCATTTT.

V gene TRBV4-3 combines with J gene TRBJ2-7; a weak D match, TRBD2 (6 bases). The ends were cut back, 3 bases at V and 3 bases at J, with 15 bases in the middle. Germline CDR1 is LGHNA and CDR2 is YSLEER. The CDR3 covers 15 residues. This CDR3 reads CASSQENGGLYEQYF. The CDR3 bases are TGCGCCAGCAGCCAGGAGAATGGAGGGCTCTACGAGCAGTACTTC.

The CDR3: CASSPRGDSYEQYF. The CDR3, as DNA: TGCGCCAGCAGCCCCAGGGGGGACTCCTACGAGCAGTACTTC. The chain carries TRBV5-1 and TRBJ2-7, with a possible D match to TRBD1 (7 bases). There are 14 residues in the CDR3. V dropped 4 bases and J dropped 0 bases, with 11 bases sitting between them. Per the germline V gene, CDR1 is SGHRS and CDR2 is YFSETQ.